The clone carrying this TCR beta chain was seen only a few times. Antigen unknown. This record belongs to a study of CD8+CD57+ T cells in acquired aplastic anemia. The TCR beta profiling, which covered VDJ combination and CDR3 sequence, was carried out using genomic DNA as the template. TCRdb re-called the reads through MiXCR, storing one row per CDR3 protein. Here the sample spans about 200,000 distinct CDR3 sequences, around three fifths being singletons. CDR1 ENHRY and CDR2 SYGVKD come from the germline V gene. CDR3 length: 14 residues. V was clipped by 11 bases and J by 0 bases, with 17 bases between them. Findings and limits, study-wide: Common to patients and controls were twenty-nine CD8+ CDR3 sequences.

Patients who underwent sequencing had shown CD8+CD57+ cell expansion by flow cytometry. Everyone among the patients had severe acquired aplastic anemia. Blood sampling was performed on the patients, and none of them had received therapy by then. V gene TRBV10-3 combines with J gene TRBJ2-7; D gene ambiguous. This TCR was sampled from a human donor with aplastic anemia. The sequenced sample was sorted CD4+, CD8+, or CD8+CD57+ T cells (not recorded which) from PBMCs. As DNA, the CDR3 is TGTGCCTCACACCGCGCAGGAAGCTCCTACGAGCAGTACTTC. Translated: CASHRAGSSYEQYF.